This entry lists 22 T cell receptor beta chains sequenced from one sample in a study of blood T cell repertoires in COVID-19. Repertoires were generated with immunoSEQ multiplex PCR, while TCRdb's copy carries only in-frame clones and drops some. The sample yields more than 150,000 clones, around 90% seen once. Sequenced sample: PBMCs or T cells enriched from blood (not recorded which). Every receptor here comes from a woman younger than 45 who had recovered from COVID-19.

The J gene is TRBJ2-3, the V gene TRBV3-1 (or the pseudogene TRBV3-2); 7 nucleotides match TRBD2. The CDR3 covers 12 residues. Germline V gene lookup returns CDR1 LGHDT and CDR2 YNNKEL (reference sequence). J was trimmed by 7 bases and V by 4 bases; bases with no gene match: 2. This CDR3 is CASSLGGNTQYF. CDR3 in DNA: TGTGCCAGCAGCCTCGGGGGGAATACGCAGTATTTT.

This chain joins TRBV9 and TRBJ2-2; TRBD1 agrees at 9 bases. Germline CDR1 SGDLS, CDR2 YYNGEE. V dropped 2 bases and J dropped 7; count of bases not matched to a gene: 9. This CDR3 region has 16 residues. Here the CDR3 reads CASSVRQGERGGELFF. Here the CDR3 DNA reads TGTGCCAGCAGCGTCCGACAGGGGGAAAGGGGCGGGGAGCTGTTTTTT. Full variable domain (rest looked up from reference TRBV9 and TRBJ2-2): DSGVTQTPKHLITATGQRVTLRCSPRSGDLSVYWYQQSLDQGLQFLIQYYNGEERAKGNILERFSAQQFPDLHSELNLSSLELGDSALYFCASSVRQGERGGELFFGEGSRLTVL.

The chain carries TRBV6-2 or TRBV6-3 and TRBJ1-1; the D gene is possibly TRBD1 (6 bases). The CDR3 is 14 amino acids. Trimming cost V 4 bases and J 3 bases, with 12 bases left between them. Germline lookup yields CDR1 MNHEY and CDR2 SVGEGT. CDR3 bases: TGTGCCAGCAGTTCGACCCACAGGGACACTGAAGCTTTCTTT. It specifies CASSSTHRDTEAFF.

The gene calls are TRBV27 and TRBJ1-2; 10 bases are shared with TRBD1. This CDR3 region has 14 residues. Germline values: CDR1 MNHEY, CDR2 SMNVEV (reference sequence). The V gene end was trimmed by 5 bases and the J gene end by 2 bases; junction bases not matched to a gene: 2. The CDR3 reads CASSRDRGNYGYTF. As DNA, the CDR3 is TGTGCCAGCAGTAGGGACAGGGGAAACTATGGCTACACCTTC.

V is TRBV21-1 and J is TRBJ2-2; the table's D call of TRBD2 was not tested on the DNA. TRBV21-1 is recorded as a pseudogene. This CDR3 has 20 amino acids. The CDR3 loop is CASSKCPGTSGRANTGELFF. The CDR3 DNA sequence: TGTGCCAGCAGCAAATGCCCCGGGACTAGCGGGAGGGCGAACACCGGGGAGCTGTTTTTT.

V and J are TRBV7-9 and TRBJ1-6; D is unresolved. CDR1 and CDR2 from the germline V gene are SEHNR and FQNEAQ (reference sequence). V lost 2 bases and J lost 7, with 6 bases in between. CDR3 size: 13 residues. The CDR3 protein is CASSLPSNSPLHF. CDR3 in DNA: TGTGCCAGCAGCTTACCTAGCAATTCACCCCTCCACTTT. Based on the CDR3 plus reference TRBV7-9 and TRBJ1-6, the full variable domain is DTGVSQNPRHKITKRGQNVTFRCDPISEHNRLYWYRQTLGQGPEFLTYFQNEAQLEKSRLLSDRFSAERPKGSFSTLEIQRTEQGDSAMYLCASSLPSNSPLHFGNGTRLTVT.

The rearrangement links TRBV10-1 to TRBJ2-1; a weak D match, TRBD2 (5 bases). This CDR3 has 17 amino acids. Germline CDR1 is WNHNN and CDR2 is SYGVQD (reference sequence). V was shortened by 8 bases and J by 2 bases, with 22 bases between the two germline ends. CDR3 residues: CASRGAERHIPYNEQFF. The CDR3 nucleotides are TGCGCCAGCCGTGGAGCGGAGCGCCATATTCCCTACAATGAGCAGTTCTTC.

This clone was observed at least ten times. The J gene is TRBJ1-2, the V gene TRBV4-2; the match to TRBD1 covers 7 bases. Per the germline V gene, CDR1 is LGHNA and CDR2 is YNFKEQ. V lost 4 bases to trimming and J lost 4 bases; unmatched junction nucleotides: 12. This CDR3 comprises 16 residues. The CDR3: CASSLKGDRESYGYTF. As DNA, the CDR3 is TGTGCCAGCAGCCTCAAGGGTGACAGGGAGTCCTATGGCTACACCTTC.

The V and J genes are TRBV29-1 and TRBJ2-7, with 10 bases aligning to TRBD2. Germline V lookup: CDR1 SQVTM, CDR2 ANQGSEA. Trimming removed 1 base from V and 1 base from J; junction bases left unmatched: 1. CDR3 length equals 14 residues. CDR3 nucleotides: TGCAGCGTTGAAGGGACTAGCGGTTCCTACGAGCAGTACTTC. Protein: CSVEGTSGSYEQYF.

The rearrangement links TRBV7-8 to TRBJ1-2; the match to TRBD1 covers 8 bases. This CDR3 contains 15 residues. V shed 5 bases, J shed 2 bases, and the junction held 7 bases outside the gene matches. The germline V gene encodes CDR1 SGHVS and CDR2 FQNEAQ. The CDR3 here is CASSPRTGRNYGYTF. CDR3 in DNA: TGTGCCAGCAGCCCTCGGACAGGGAGAAACTATGGCTACACCTTC.

V and J are TRBV30 and TRBJ1-2; D is ambiguous. Germline V lookup: CDR1 GTSNPN, CDR2 SVGIG (reference sequence). Between the trimmed V and J ends, which lost 0 bases and 4 bases, there was a span of 9 bases. This CDR3 has 13 residues. In DNA form, the CDR3 reads TGTGCCTGGAGTGTACCCCCCAGCTATGGCTACACCTTC. Encoded protein: CAWSVPPSYGYTF.

The chain is built from TRBV7-3 and TRBJ2-1, with TRBD2 identical over 14 bases. The germline V gene has CDR1 SGHTA and CDR2 FQGTGA. The J segment lost 10 bases and the V segment lost 2 bases, leaving 7 bases of the junction unmatched. The CDR3 contains 16 residues. CDR3 coding DNA: TGTGCCAGCAGCTTAGGGACTAGCGGGGGCTCATCCGAGCAGTTCTTC. Translation: CASSLGTSGGSSEQFF.

The table lists this clone with a few counts. This chain uses TRBV6-5 with TRBJ1-3; the D gene is possibly TRBD1 (5 bases). This CDR3 region has 16 residues. Germline CDR1 MNHEY, CDR2 SVGAGI. V gave up 0 bases and J gave up 9 bases, with 18 bases separating them. CDR3 in amino acids: CASSYSAGKPGVTIYF. The CDR3 DNA reads as TGTGCCAGCAGTTACTCGGCAGGGAAGCCTGGCGTCACCATATATTTT.

The V and J genes are TRBV30 and TRBJ2-7; D might be TRBD2 (7 bases). The V gene's germline CDR1 is GTSNPN and CDR2 SVGIG (reference sequence). V was shortened by 0 bases and J by 3 bases, with 12 bases between the two germline ends. The CDR3 totals 14 residues. Here the CDR3 reads CAWSVQGGVYEQYF. As DNA, the CDR3 is TGTGCCTGGAGTGTACAGGGAGGGGTCTACGAGCAGTACTTC.

The chain has TRBV27 and TRBJ2-7, with D uncertain. Germline lookup yields CDR1 MNHEY and CDR2 SMNVEV (reference sequence). The CDR3 contains 13 residues. The ends were cut back, 2 bases at V and 3 bases at J, with 8 bases in the middle. CDR3 loop: CASSLMRHYEQYF. Written as DNA, the CDR3 is TGTGCCAGCAGTTTAATGAGACACTACGAGCAGTACTTC.

This clone came up a few times. This sequence joins TRBV2 and TRBJ2-1; possibly TRBD2 for D (5 bases). Germline V CDR1 and CDR2: SNHLY, FYNNEI. CDR3 length: 15 amino acids. Trimming left V 2 bases short and J 2 bases short, with 10 bases between. CDR3 in DNA: TGTGCCAGCAGTGAATACCGGGAAACCTACAATGAGCAGTTCTTC. It codes for CASSEYRETYNEQFF.

This clone is a singleton in its sample. V usage is TRBV15 and J usage is TRBJ1-2; 7 nucleotides match TRBD1. The V gene end was trimmed by 0 bases and the J gene end by 6 bases; junction bases not matched to a gene: 16. Germline V gene data show CDR1 as LNHNV and CDR2 as YYDKDF (reference sequence). The CDR3 sequence is 18 residues long. In nucleotides, the CDR3 is TGTGCCACCAGCAGAGATGGATCAGGGGGATCGGTAACTGATGGCTACACCTTC. This gives the protein CATSRDGSGGSVTDGYTF. Supplemented by reference TRBV15 and TRBJ1-2, the full variable domain reads DAMVIQNPRYQVTQFGKPVTLSCSQTLNHNVMYWYQQKSSQAPKLLFHYYDKDFNNEADTPDNFQSRRPNTSFCFLDIRSPGLGDTAMYLCATSRDGSGGSVTDGYTFGSGTRLTVV.

This rearrangement joins TRBV29-1 to TRBJ1-2, with TRBD1 identical over 7 bases. Germline CDR1 and CDR2: SQVTM and ANQGSEA. This CDR3 has 14 residues. J was trimmed by 4 bases and V by 3 bases; bases with no gene match: 8. For the CDR3, the DNA is TGCAGCGTTGAGAGAGGCAGGGGGGTCTATGGCTACACCTTC. Protein sequence: CSVERGRGVYGYTF.

This chain joins TRBV5-4 and TRBJ2-7, with D hard to call. Trimming cost V 0 bases and J 1 base, with 8 bases left between them. Per germline, CDR1 SGHNT and CDR2 YYREEE (reference sequence). The CDR3 extends over 14 amino acids. CDR3 in amino acids: CASSLDLESYEQYF. In DNA, the CDR3 is TGTGCCAGCAGCTTGGATCTAGAGTCCTACGAGCAGTACTTC. Supplemented by reference TRBV5-4 and TRBJ2-7, the full variable domain reads ETGVTQSPTHLIKTRGQQVTLRCSSQSGHNTVSWYQQALGQGPQFIFQYYREEENGRGNFPPRFSGLQFPNYSSELNVNALELDDSALYLCASSLDLESYEQYFGPGTRLTVT.

CDR3 region: CASSTGDGGSNTGELFF. The CDR3 DNA reads TGTGCCAGTAGTACGGGGGACGGTGGGTCGAACACCGGGGAGCTGTTTTTT. The chain joins TRBV19 to TRBJ2-2; tentatively, D is TRBD2 (6 bases). This CDR3 has 17 residues. Germline V gives CDR1 LNHDA, CDR2 SQIVND (reference sequence). The germline V and J ends were trimmed by 4 bases and 0 bases, with 15 bases remaining between them.

As for this clone: One junction end disagrees with the germline gene, perhaps due to a read error. CDR3 loop: CASSYDSGLAGGFVAF. The CDR3 DNA is TGTGCCAGCAGTTACGATTCGGGTCTAGCGGGAGGGTTCGTCGCATTC. The rearrangement joins TRBV6-5 to TRBJ2-7; 12 bases map to TRBD2. Germline V CDR1 and CDR2: MNHEY, SVGAGI. The CDR3 covers 16 residues.

V is TRBV5-1 and J is TRBJ2-7; TRBD2 matches at 11 bases. Germline assignment: CDR1 SGHRS and CDR2 YFSETQ. J was trimmed by 3 bases and V by 2 bases; bases with no gene match: 1. The CDR3 runs 14 residues. The CDR3 sequence: CASSLLAGDYEQYF. The CDR3 DNA reads as TGCGCCAGCAGCTTACTAGCGGGAGACTACGAGCAGTACTTC.